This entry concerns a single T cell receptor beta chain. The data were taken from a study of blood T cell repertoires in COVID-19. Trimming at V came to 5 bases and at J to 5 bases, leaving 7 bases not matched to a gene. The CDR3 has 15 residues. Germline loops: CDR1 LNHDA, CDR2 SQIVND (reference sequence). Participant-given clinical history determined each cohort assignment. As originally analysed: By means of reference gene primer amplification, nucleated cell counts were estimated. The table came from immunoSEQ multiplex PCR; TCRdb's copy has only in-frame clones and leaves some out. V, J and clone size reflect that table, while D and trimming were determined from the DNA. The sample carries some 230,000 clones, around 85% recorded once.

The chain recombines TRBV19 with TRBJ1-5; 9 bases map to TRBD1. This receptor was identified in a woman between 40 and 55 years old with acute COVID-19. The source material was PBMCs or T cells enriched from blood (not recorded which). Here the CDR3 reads CASSGGTGSHQPQHF. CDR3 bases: TGTGCCAGTAGTGGAGGGACAGGGAGTCATCAGCCCCAGCATTTT.